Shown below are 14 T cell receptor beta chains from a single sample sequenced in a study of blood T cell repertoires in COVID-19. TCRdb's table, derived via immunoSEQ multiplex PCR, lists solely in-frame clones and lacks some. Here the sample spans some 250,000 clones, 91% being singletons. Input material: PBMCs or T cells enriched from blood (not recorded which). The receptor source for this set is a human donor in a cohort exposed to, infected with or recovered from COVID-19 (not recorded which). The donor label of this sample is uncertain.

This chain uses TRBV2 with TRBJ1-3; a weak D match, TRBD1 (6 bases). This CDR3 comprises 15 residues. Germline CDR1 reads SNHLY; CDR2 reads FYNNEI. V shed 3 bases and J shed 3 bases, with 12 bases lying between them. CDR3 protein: CASSEDSFLGNTIYF. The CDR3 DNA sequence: TGTGCCAGCAGTGAGGACAGCTTTCTTGGAAACACCATATATTTT.

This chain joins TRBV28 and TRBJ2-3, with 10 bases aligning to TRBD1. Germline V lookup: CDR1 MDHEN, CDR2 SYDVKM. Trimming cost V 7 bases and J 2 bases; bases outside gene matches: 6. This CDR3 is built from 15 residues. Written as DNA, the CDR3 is TGTGCCAGCACCTCAGGGACAGGGGACACAGATACGCAGTATTTT. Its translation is CASTSGTGDTDTQYF. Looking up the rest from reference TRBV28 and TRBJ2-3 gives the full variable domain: DVKVTQSSRYLVKRTGEKVFLECVQDMDHENMFWYRQDPGLGLRLIYFSYDVKMKEKGDIPEGYSVSREKKERFSLILESASTNQTSMYLCASTSGTGDTDTQYFGPGTRLTVL.

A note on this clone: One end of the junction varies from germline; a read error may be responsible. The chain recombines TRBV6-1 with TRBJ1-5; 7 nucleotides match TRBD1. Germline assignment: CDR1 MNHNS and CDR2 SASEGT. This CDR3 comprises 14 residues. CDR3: CASSEDRGNQPQHF. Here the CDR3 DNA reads TGTGCCAGCAGCGAAGACAGGGGCAATCAGCCCCAGCATTTT.

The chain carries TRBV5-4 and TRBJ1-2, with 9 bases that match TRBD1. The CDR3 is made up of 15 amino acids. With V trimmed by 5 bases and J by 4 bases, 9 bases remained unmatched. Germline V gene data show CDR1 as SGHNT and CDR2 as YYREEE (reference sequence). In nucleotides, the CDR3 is TGTGCCAGCAGTTCACAGGGGGCCGGCGGCTATGGCTACACCTTC. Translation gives CASSSQGAGGYGYTF.

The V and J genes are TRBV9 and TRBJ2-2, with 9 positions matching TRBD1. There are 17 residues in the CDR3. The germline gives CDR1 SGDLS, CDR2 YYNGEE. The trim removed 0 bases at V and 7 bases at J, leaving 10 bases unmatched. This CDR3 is CASSVVDRGAVHGELFF. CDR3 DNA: TGTGCCAGCAGCGTAGTTGACAGGGGGGCTGTTCACGGGGAGCTGTTTTTT.

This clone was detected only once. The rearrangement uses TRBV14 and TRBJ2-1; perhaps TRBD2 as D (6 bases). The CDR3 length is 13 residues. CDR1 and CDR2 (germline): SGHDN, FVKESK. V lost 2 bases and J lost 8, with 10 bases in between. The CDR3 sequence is CASSQRGIHEQFF. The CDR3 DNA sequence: TGTGCCAGCAGCCAACGGGGGATCCATGAGCAGTTCTTC.

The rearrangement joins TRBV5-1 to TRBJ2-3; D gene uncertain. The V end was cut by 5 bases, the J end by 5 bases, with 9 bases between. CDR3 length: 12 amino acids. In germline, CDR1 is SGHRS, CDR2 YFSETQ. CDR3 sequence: CASRQTVDTQYF. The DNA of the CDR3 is TGCGCCAGCAGACAGACGGTAGATACGCAGTATTTT. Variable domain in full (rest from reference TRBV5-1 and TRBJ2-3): KAGVTQTPRYLIKTRGQQVTLSCSPISGHRSVSWYQQTPGQGLQFLFEYFSETQRNKGNFPGRFSGRQFSNSRSEMNVSTLELGDSALYLCASRQTVDTQYFGPGTRLTVL.

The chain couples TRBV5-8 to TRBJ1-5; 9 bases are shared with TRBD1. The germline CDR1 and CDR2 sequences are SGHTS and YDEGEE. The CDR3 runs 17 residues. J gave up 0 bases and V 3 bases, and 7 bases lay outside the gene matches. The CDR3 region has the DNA TGTGCCAGCAGCTATGGACAGGGGATACTTAGCAATCAGCCCCAGCATTTT. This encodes CASSYGQGILSNQPQHF.

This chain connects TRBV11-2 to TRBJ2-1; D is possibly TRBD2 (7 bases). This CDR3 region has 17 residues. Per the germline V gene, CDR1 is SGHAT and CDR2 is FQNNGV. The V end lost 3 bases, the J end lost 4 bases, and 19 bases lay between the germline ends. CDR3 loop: CASSFLISGGLYNEQFF. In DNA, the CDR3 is TGTGCCAGCAGCTTCCTCATTTCGGGGGGCTTATACAATGAGCAGTTCTTC.

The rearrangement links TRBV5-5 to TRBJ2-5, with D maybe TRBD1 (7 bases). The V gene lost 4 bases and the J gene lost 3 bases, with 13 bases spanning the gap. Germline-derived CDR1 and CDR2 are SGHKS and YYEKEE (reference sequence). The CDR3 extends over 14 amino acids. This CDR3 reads CASSLRGDEETQYF. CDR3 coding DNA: TGTGCCAGCAGCCTCAGGGGGGACGAAGAGACCCAGTACTTC.

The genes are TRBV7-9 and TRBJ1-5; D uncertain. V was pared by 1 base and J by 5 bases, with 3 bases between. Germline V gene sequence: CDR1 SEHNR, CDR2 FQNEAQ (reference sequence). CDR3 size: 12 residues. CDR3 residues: CASSLVDQPQHF. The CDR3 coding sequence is TGTGCCAGCAGCTTAGTCGATCAGCCCCAGCATTTT.

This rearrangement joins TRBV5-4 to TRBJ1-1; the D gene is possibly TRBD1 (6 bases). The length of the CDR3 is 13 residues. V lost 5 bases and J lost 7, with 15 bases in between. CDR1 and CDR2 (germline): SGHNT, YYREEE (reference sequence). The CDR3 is CASRLNKDSEAFF. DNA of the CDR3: TGTGCCAGCAGGCTCAACAAGGACAGTGAAGCTTTCTTT.

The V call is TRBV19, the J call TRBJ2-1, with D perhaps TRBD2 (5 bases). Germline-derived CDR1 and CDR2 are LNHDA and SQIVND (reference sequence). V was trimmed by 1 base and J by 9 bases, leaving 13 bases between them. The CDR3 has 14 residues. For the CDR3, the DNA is TGTGCCAGTAGTATAGCTGACGGAGGCTTTGAGCAGTTCTTC. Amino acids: CASSIADGGFEQFF. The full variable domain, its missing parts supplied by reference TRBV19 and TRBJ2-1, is DGGITQSPKYLFRKEGQNVTLSCEQNLNHDAMYWYRQDPGQGLRLIYYSQIVNDFQKGDIAEGYSVSREKKESFPLTVTSAQKNPTAFYLCASSIADGGFEQFFGPGTRLTVL.

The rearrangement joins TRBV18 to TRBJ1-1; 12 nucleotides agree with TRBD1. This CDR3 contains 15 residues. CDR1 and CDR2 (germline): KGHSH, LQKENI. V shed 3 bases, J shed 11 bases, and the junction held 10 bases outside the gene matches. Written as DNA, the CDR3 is TGTGCCAGCTCACCGACACCGGGACAGGGGGCTTGGGCTTTCTTT. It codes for CASSPTPGQGAWAFF.